This TCR beta chain appears in the sequencing data of a study of T cell changes during pregnancy in multiple sclerosis. This clone was counted a single time. Germline loops: CDR1 MDHEN, CDR2 SYDVKM. The junction had 12 bases not matched to a gene; V was cut back by 6 bases and J by 5 bases. The CDR3 length is 17 residues. The data were produced by immunoSEQ multiplex PCR, yet TCRdb's version contains in-frame clones alone and is incomplete. This table has 25,000 to 30,000 clones, about 89% appearing once. The source is a female donor with multiple sclerosis, enrolled in a pregnancy study. This specimen consisted of CD8+ T cells from peripheral blood mononuclear cells, obtained before pregnancy. This chain joins TRBV28 and TRBJ1-5; TRBD1 aligns across 11 bases. The chain's CDR3 is CASSVPMGTGGDQPQHF. The CDR3, as DNA: TGTGCCAGCAGCGTACCCATGGGGACAGGGGGAGATCAGCCCCAGCATTTT.